This T cell receptor (beta chain) was obtained from a study of breast tumors, draining lymph nodes, adjacent tissues (dated by TCRdb to about 2016). In terms of the full investigation: The study compared TCR beta repertoires across tumor, adjacent nontumor tissue and axillary lymph nodes from breast cancer patients. In human breast cancer, the study set out to assess how tumor, surrounding tissue and draining lymph node repertoires relate to one another and whether T cells might be exchanged between them.

The run used an Illumina HiSeq 2000. TCR beta chain libraries were generated by multiplex PCR amplification. The amplified TCR beta chain products were analyzed by high-throughput sequencing. TCRdb reran the public reads through fastp at Q25 and MiXCR, keeping productive beta chains. Entries that share a CDR3 protein sequence are merged under the most common genes and DNA. This sample lists approximately 37,000 distinct CDR3 sequences; around a third were detected once. Jointly, the top ten make up approximately 11% of the sample. The investigation overall reported the following: The conclusion that tumor T cells originate in lymph nodes was presented as consistent with a hypothesis rather than as directly demonstrated. Tumor and nontumor tissue repertoires were significantly more similar in luminal-like than in basal-like breast cancer. T-cell repertoire diversity in tumors was found to be lower than in lymph nodes but higher than in nontumor tissue, and preferential V and J gene usage was observed. The data were considered consistent with the idea that most tumor T cells come from the lymph node and then expand in tumor tissue.

This clonotype appeared a single time. Its antigen remains unidentified. It has no much larger one-base neighbor in the sample; base qualities were not kept. One read gives only weak evidence. From the germline V gene (reference sequence), CDR1 is GTSNPN and CDR2 is SVGIG. The CDR3 covers 12 residues, taking in both the cysteine and the phenylalanine. The only DNA kept is the CDR3, 36 bases in frame from the first base. V is reduced by 6 bases and J by 2 bases, leaving a spacing of 11 bases between them. This chain is built from TRBV30 and TRBJ2-7; too little of a D gene remains to name it. The TCR was taken from a female donor with breast cancer. Some clones in this sample may be carry-over from other donors' samples. Sequencing was performed on breast tumor tissue. The bases are TGTGCCTGCCAAGTAGGGACCTACGAGCAGTACTTC. The resulting protein is CACQVGTYEQYF.